One sample yielded the 26 T cell receptor beta chains listed below, sequenced in a study of breast tumors, draining lymph nodes, adjacent tissues. One entry per CDR3 protein results from TCRdb running MiXCR on the multiplex PCR reads. This sample has 200,000 to 300,000 distinct CDR3 sequences, with more than 30% found just once. Breast cancer patients provided tissue from their axillary draining lymph nodes. The specimen was axillary lymph node tissue. All receptors derive from a female donor with breast cancer. Some clones in this sample may be carry-over from other donors' samples.

Note on this clonotype: A read error may produce the germline difference seen at one junction end. V is TRBV19 and J is TRBJ2-1; 10 bases are a match to TRBD2. The CDR3 length is 18 residues. Germline lookup yields CDR1 LNHDA and CDR2 SQIVND (reference sequence). Here the CDR3 DNA reads TGTGCCAGTAGTATAAAGAGGTTAGCGGGAGGCGGGAGGAATGGGCAGTTCTTC. It encodes CASSIKRLAGGGRNGQFF.

Points on this clonotype: A much larger clone lies one base from this, so it may be a read error. V gene TRBV6-1 combines with J gene TRBJ1-2; tentative D call: TRBD1 (5 bases). V lost 2 bases to trimming and J lost 9 bases, with 10 bases between them. The germline CDR1 and CDR2 sequences are MNHNS and SASEGT. The CDR3 covers 12 residues. The CDR3 protein is CASSETGVSYTF. DNA for the CDR3: TGTGCCAGCAGTGAAACAGGTGTCAGCTACACCTTC.

In regard to this clonotype: One base away lies a much larger clone, so this may be a sequencing read error. As the CDR3 is not closed by the conserved phenylalanine or tryptophan, this likely results from a read error. The V call is TRBV5-6, the J call TRBJ2-7; D not resolved. The V end was cut by 1 base, the J end by 3 bases, with 5 bases between. Per germline, CDR1 SGHDT and CDR2 YYEEEE. The length of the CDR3 is 12 residues. CDR3 bases: TGTGCCAGCAGCTTGCGAGACTACGAGCAGTACCTC. This sequence encodes CASSLRDYEQYL.

As for this clonotype: The junction and the germline gene differ at one end; a read error may be behind it. The chain recombines TRBV19 with TRBJ2-2; weak D call: TRBD1 (5 bases). The germline V gene encodes CDR1 LNHDA and CDR2 SQIVND (reference sequence). This CDR3 has 13 amino acids. The CDR3 reads CASSKTDTGELFF. As DNA, the CDR3 is TGTGCCAGTAGTAAAACGGACACCGGAGAGCTGTTTTTT. The full variable domain, rest sourced from reference TRBV19 and TRBJ2-2, is DGGITQSPKYLFRKEGQNVTLSCEQNLNHDAMYWYRQDPGQGLRLIYYSQIVNDFQKGDIAEGYSVSREKKESFPLTVTSAQKNPTAFYLCASSKTDTGELFFGEGSRLTVL.

This chain uses TRBV20-1 with TRBJ2-7; 12 bases line up with TRBD2. Germline CDR1 is DFQATT and CDR2 is SNEGSKA (reference sequence). The CDR3 sequence is 14 residues long. The CDR3 DNA sequence: TGCAGCGTTGTAGCTAGCGGGAGGGCCTCCGAGCAGTACTTC. Its translation is CSVVASGRASEQYF.

The J gene is TRBJ1-2, the V gene TRBV10-3; D is unresolved. CDR1 is ENHRY, CDR2 SYGVKD, per germline. There are 12 residues in the CDR3. With 0 bases removed from V and 8 bases from J, the gap between germline ends came to 7 bases. The CDR3 DNA reads TGTGCCATCAGTGAGTCGATACAGGGCTACACCTTC. It encodes CAISESIQGYTF.

This clonotype came up many times. The V call is TRBV12-3 or TRBV12-4, the J call TRBJ2-3; 10 bases line up with TRBD2. CDR3 size: 16 residues. With V trimmed by 5 bases and J by 2 bases, 7 bases remained unmatched. The CDR3: CASSNLTSGYTDTQYF. The CDR3 DNA reads as TGTGCCAGCAGTAACCTGACTAGCGGGTACACAGATACGCAGTATTTT.

The table lists this clonotype with a few counts. A much larger clone is a single base away; this may be a read error. The V and J genes are TRBV5-8 and TRBJ2-1; 9 positions agree with TRBD2. Germline loops: CDR1 SGHTS, CDR2 YDEGEE. This CDR3 has 14 amino acids. The CDR3 sequence is CASRVAGAPVSFLF. The CDR3 DNA reads as TGTGCCAGCAGGGTAGCGGGAGCCCCGGTGTCCTTCCTCTTC.

The chain couples TRBV12-3 or TRBV12-4 to TRBJ1-2; D remains unclear. The length of the CDR3 is 15 residues. V lost 5 bases and J lost 3, with 16 bases in between. CDR3 sequence reads: CASSTRPRVDYGYTF. CDR3 DNA: TGTGCCAGCAGTACGAGGCCACGCGTAGACTATGGCTACACCTTC.

V and J are TRBV7-2 and TRBJ2-3; possibly TRBD1 or TRBD2 for D (5 bases each). V dropped 1 base and J dropped 0 bases, with 11 bases sitting between them. The CDR3 consists of 16 residues. Germline values: CDR1 SGHTA, CDR2 FQGNSA. Here the CDR3 DNA reads TGTGCCAGCAGCTTAGGTATGGGGGACAGCACAGATACGCAGTATTTT. This sequence encodes CASSLGMGDSTDTQYF.

This clonotype was seen ten or more times. This chain uses TRBV7-2 with TRBJ2-7; D unclear. Looked up from germline, CDR1 is SGHTA and CDR2 is FQGNSA. The length of the CDR3 is 15 residues. V lost 1 base to trimming and J lost 3 bases, with 13 bases between them. CDR3 sequence reads: CASSLEGSYNYEQYF. Here the CDR3 DNA reads TGTGCCAGCAGCTTAGAGGGATCATACAACTACGAGCAGTACTTC.

This clonotype has a count of ten or more. This chain connects TRBV6-5 to TRBJ2-7; D is ambiguous. Trimming cost V 2 bases and J 3 bases, with 8 bases left between them. This CDR3 has 13 amino acids. In germline, CDR1 is MNHEY, CDR2 SVGAGI. The CDR3 spells CASSYGPFYEQYF. DNA of the CDR3: TGTGCCAGCAGTTACGGACCTTTCTACGAGCAGTACTTC.

This clonotype has ten or more counts. The chain uses TRBV5-1 and TRBJ2-7, with TRBD1 matching 7 bases. CDR3 length: 15 amino acids. Germline V lookup: CDR1 SGHRS, CDR2 YFSETQ. V was clipped by 3 bases and J by 12 bases; unmatched bases: 18. CDR3 protein: CASSSQTGSGNWLYF. CDR3 DNA: TGCGCCAGCAGCTCGCAGACAGGGTCTGGAAACTGGCTGTACTTC.

This clonotype was detected many times. The V call is TRBV11-2, the J call TRBJ2-7; 9 positions agree with TRBD1. Germline values: CDR1 SGHAT, CDR2 FQNNGV. V was pared by 5 bases and J by 10 bases, with 9 bases of the junction left unmatched. The CDR3 is 13 amino acids. CDR3: CASSPTRTGVQYF. DNA of the CDR3: TGTGCCAGCAGCCCAACAAGGACAGGGGTCCAGTACTTC.

A note on this clonotype: At one of its ends the junction is not consistent with the germline gene, which may arise from a read error. The chain employs TRBV18 and TRBJ2-1; TRBD1 might be the D (5 bases). The V gene's germline CDR1 is KGHSH and CDR2 LQKENI. This CDR3 is built from 12 residues. DNA for the CDR3: TGTGCCTGCTCATCGAACAGGAATGAGCAGTTCTTC. This sequence encodes CACSSNRNEQFF.

This clonotype occurred many times. The rearrangement joins TRBV7-6 to TRBJ2-7, with TRBD2 as a possible D gene (7 bases). Trimming removed 1 base at V and 4 bases at J, with 17 bases between. Germline values: CDR1 SGHVS, CDR2 FNYEAQ. This CDR3 comprises 16 residues. Here the CDR3 reads CASSLGGGAGRYEQYF. CDR3 in DNA: TGTGCCAGCAGCTTAGGGGGGGGCGCGGGAAGGTACGAGCAGTACTTC.

V is TRBV30 and J is TRBJ2-2, with 7 positions matching TRBD1. The CDR3 spans 15 residues. The ends lost 2 bases at V and 2 bases at J; junction bases unmatched: 5. Germline lookup yields CDR1 GTSNPN and CDR2 SVGIG (reference sequence). The CDR3: CAWSPGTVNTGELFF. The CDR3, as DNA: TGTGCCTGGAGTCCCGGGACAGTAAACACCGGGGAGCTGTTTTTT.

As to this clonotype: Germline is not matched at one junction end, which may reflect a read error. The CDR3 spells CASSLEGRPEAF. The CDR3 nucleotides are TGTGCCAGCAGCTTAGAGGGGAGGCCTGAAGCTTTC. V is TRBV7-9 and J is TRBJ2-6, with D perhaps matching TRBD2 (6 bases). CDR1 SEHNR and CDR2 FQNEAQ come from the germline V gene (reference sequence). The CDR3 loop spans 12 amino acids. The variable domain in full, completed from reference TRBV7-9 and TRBJ2-6, reads DTGVSQNPRHKITKRGQNVTFRCDPISEHNRLYWYRQTLGQGPEFLTYFQNEAQLEKSRLLSDRFSAERPKGSFSTLEIQRTEQGDSAMYLCASSLEGRPEAFGAGSRLTVL.

This clonotype has ten or more counts. The chain employs TRBV20-1 and TRBJ2-1, with D perhaps matching TRBD2 (6 bases). The CDR3 runs to 13 residues. Germline-derived CDR1 and CDR2 are DFQATT and SNEGSKA (reference sequence). Trimming cost V 1 base and J 7 bases, with 11 bases left between them. CDR3: CSARVLSGNEQFF. The CDR3 nucleotides read TGCAGTGCTAGAGTCCTTAGCGGAAATGAGCAGTTCTTC.

For this clonotype: One junction end disagrees with the germline gene, perhaps due to a read error. The rearrangement links TRBV9 to TRBJ2-1; no definite D call. CDR3 length equals 15 residues. Per germline, CDR1 SGDLS and CDR2 YYNGEE. CDR3 in DNA: TGTGCCAGACGGATCGCGGTCCCCTCCTACAATGAGCCGTTCTTC. Translating gives CARRIAVPSYNEPFF. Combining the CDR3 with reference TRBV9 and TRBJ2-1 gives the whole variable domain DSGVTQTPKHLITATGQRVTLRCSPRSGDLSVYWYQQSLDQGLQFLIQYYNGEERAKGNILERFSAQQFPDLHSELNLSSLELGDSALYFCARRIAVPSYNEPFFGPGTRLTVL.

In its sample, this clonotype was seen many times. The rearrangement joins TRBV5-1 to TRBJ1-3; TRBD1 might be the D (6 bases). This CDR3 region has 16 residues. V lost 0 bases, J lost 0 bases, and 10 bases lay in between. In germline, CDR1 is SGHRS, CDR2 YFSETQ. As DNA, the CDR3 is TGCGCCAGCAGCTTGGTACTGACAGGCTCTGGAAACACCATATATTTT. Its protein product is CASSLVLTGSGNTIYF.

The table lists this clonotype with many counts. V and J are TRBV2 and TRBJ2-2; the D gene is possibly TRBD1 (5 bases). Germline CDR1 SNHLY, CDR2 FYNNEI. V was clipped by 4 bases and J by 4 bases, with 7 bases between them. This CDR3 comprises 13 residues. The CDR3 loop is CASSGGSTGELFF. In DNA form, the CDR3 reads TGTGCCAGCAGTGGGGGCAGCACCGGGGAGCTGTTTTTT.

This clonotype has at least ten counts. The chain recombines TRBV25-1 with TRBJ2-2; 7 bases agree with TRBD2. J lost 4 bases, V lost 3 bases, and 11 bases had no gene match. This CDR3 is 17 amino acids long. The germline gives CDR1 MGHDK, CDR2 SYGVNS. The CDR3 DNA reads TGTGCCAGCAGTGAGGTCTTAGCGGGCGCGAGCACCGGGGAGCTGTTTTTT. Its protein product is CASSEVLAGASTGELFF.

This clonotype was counted many times. The chain recombines TRBV12-3 or TRBV12-4 with TRBJ2-2, with TRBD1 matching 10 bases. With 7 bases clipped from V and 7 bases from J, the junction kept 6 bases outside the gene matches. The CDR3 extends over 14 amino acids. CDR3 DNA: TGTGCCAGCATGAGGGACAGGGGTAACGGGGAGCTGTTTTTT. This translates into CASMRDRGNGELFF.

The genes are TRBV20-1 and TRBJ1-5, with D possibly TRBD1 on 5 matching bases. CDR3 length: 14 amino acids. Trimming took 1 base from V and 5 from J, leaving 12 bases between them. The germline gives CDR1 DFQATT, CDR2 SNEGSKA (reference sequence). The CDR3 protein is CSARVGVGDQPQHF. The CDR3 DNA reads TGCAGTGCTAGAGTCGGGGTAGGGGATCAGCCCCAGCATTTT.

This clonotype was observed many times. The chain carries TRBV12-3 or TRBV12-4 and TRBJ2-5; tentative D call: TRBD1 (5 bases). This CDR3 contains 13 residues. V was trimmed by 5 bases and J by 4 bases, leaving 11 bases between them. The DNA of the CDR3 is TGTGCCAGCAGTGCTCTGGGGCGAGAGACCCAGTACTTC. It yields the protein CASSALGRETQYF.